Listed here are 22 T cell receptor beta chains from one sample, sequenced in a study of shared clonotypes between healthy human individuals. Clones were sequenced by immunoSEQ multiplex PCR, and TCRdb holds only the in-frame ones, with some missing. The data hold about 680,000 clones, with approximately 75% observed a single time. The sequencing input was memory CD4+ T cells sorted from blood. Subset described: CD45RA-negative fraction. The receptor source for this set is a young woman in good health.

The chain carries TRBV18 and TRBJ1-4, with a tentative D call TRBD1 (6 bases). The germline V gene has CDR1 KGHSH and CDR2 LQKENI. The CDR3 is 17 residues long. V shed 2 bases and J shed 3 bases, with 16 bases lying between them. Here the CDR3 DNA reads TGTGCCAGCTCACCAGCAGGGACAATGCTGGCTAATGAAAAACTGTTTTTT. It specifies CASSPAGTMLANEKLFF. Drawing the rest from reference TRBV18 and TRBJ1-4, the complete variable domain is NAGVMQNPRHLVRRRGQEARLRCSPMKGHSHVYWYRQLPEEGLKFMVYLQKENIIDESGMPKERFSAEFPKEGPSILRIQQVVRGDSAAYFCASSPAGTMLANEKLFFGSGTQLSVL.

J is TRBJ2-5 and V is TRBV9; 10 nucleotides align to TRBD2. Germline V gene lookup returns CDR1 SGDLS and CDR2 YYNGEE. V shed 3 bases and J 4 bases; nucleotides not matched to a gene: 6. The CDR3 is 15 amino acids. The CDR3: CASSGSGRAGETQYF. The DNA of the CDR3 is TGTGCCAGCAGCGGAAGCGGGAGGGCGGGAGAGACCCAGTACTTC.

V usage is TRBV9 and J usage is TRBJ1-2, with D possibly TRBD1 on 5 matching bases. This CDR3 contains 14 residues. The germline gives CDR1 SGDLS, CDR2 YYNGEE. The germline V and J ends were trimmed by 2 bases and 7 bases, with 15 bases remaining between them. This CDR3 reads CASSVGGPLRGYTF. For the CDR3, the DNA is TGTGCCAGCAGCGTTGGGGGACCTCTCCGTGGCTACACCTTC.

V gene TRBV4-2 combines with J gene TRBJ2-7; D is possibly TRBD1 or TRBD2 (5 bases each). This CDR3 has 16 residues. V was trimmed by 0 bases and J by 0 bases, leaving 12 bases between them. CDR1 and CDR2 (germline): LGHNA, YNFKEQ. CDR3 sequence: CASSQERGRYSYEQYF. DNA of the CDR3: TGTGCCAGCAGCCAAGAGAGGGGACGGTACTCCTACGAGCAGTACTTC.

The rearrangement links TRBV28 to TRBJ2-7; D ambiguous. The length of the CDR3 is 14 residues. CDR1 and CDR2 from the germline V gene are MDHEN and SYDVKM. Trimming stripped 5 bases from V and 2 bases from J, with 13 bases between. Here the CDR3 DNA reads TGTGCCAGCAGTCGTCTGTCTGGGGCCTACGAGCAGTACTTC. It codes for CASSRLSGAYEQYF.

The chain uses TRBV18 and TRBJ2-2; possibly TRBD2 for D (6 bases). Germline values: CDR1 KGHSH, CDR2 LQKENI. V was clipped by 3 bases and J by 3 bases, with 14 bases between them. The CDR3 is 16 residues long. The CDR3 sequence: CASSPLEGSDTGELFF. Here the CDR3 DNA reads TGTGCCAGCTCACCGCTGGAGGGCTCCGACACCGGGGAGCTGTTTTTT.

The chain combines TRBV10-3 with TRBJ1-3; TRBD1 is a possible D gene (5 bases). Germline V gives CDR1 ENHRY, CDR2 SYGVKD. The V gene lost 3 bases and the J gene lost 2 bases, with 14 bases spanning the gap. CDR3 length: 16 amino acids. The CDR3 protein is CAISDRRGTTGNTIYF. The CDR3 DNA is TGTGCCATCAGTGATAGGCGGGGGACGACTGGAAACACCATATATTTT.

The chain links TRBV29-1 to TRBJ2-7; maybe TRBD2 (6 bases). Germline V gene sequence: CDR1 SQVTM, CDR2 ANQGSEA. Between the trimmed V and J ends, which lost 1 base and 5 bases, there was a span of 12 bases. The CDR3 is made up of 13 amino acids. The CDR3 loop reads CSVEVVGGDEQYF. The CDR3 DNA sequence: TGCAGCGTTGAAGTGGTTGGCGGGGACGAGCAGTACTTC.

This chain connects TRBV6-1 to TRBJ1-1, with 9 positions matching TRBD1. Unmatched junction bases numbered 4, after V lost 8 bases and J lost 3 bases. This CDR3 is 13 amino acids long. The V gene's germline CDR1 is MNHNS and CDR2 SASEGT. DNA of the CDR3: TGTGCCAGCCGGGGACAGGGAGACACTGAAGCTTTCTTT. This sequence encodes CASRGQGDTEAFF.

V gene TRBV5-8 combines with J gene TRBJ2-7; 10 bases align to TRBD2. CDR3 size: 17 residues. V gave up 6 bases and J gave up 3 bases; unmatched junction bases: 15. Germline V gives CDR1 SGHTS, CDR2 YDEGEE. CDR3 DNA sequence: TGTGCCAGCACCAAAGCTTTGACTAGCGGGCAGATCTACGAGCAGTACTTC. The encoded protein is CASTKALTSGQIYEQYF.

The sample holds one count of this clone. The chain recombines TRBV7-3 with TRBJ2-7; perhaps TRBD2 as D (6 bases). The V end lost 2 bases, the J end lost 4 bases, and 18 bases lay between the germline ends. Germline CDR1 is SGHTA and CDR2 is FQGTGA. The CDR3 totals 16 residues. The CDR3 bases are TGTGCCAGCAGCTTAGGTAGCGGCCGAATATTTTACGAGCAGTACTTC. Its protein is CASSLGSGRIFYEQYF.

The CDR3 region has the DNA TGCGCCAGCAGCTTGGGACAAACAGTTTCCTACGAGCAGTACTTC. It specifies CASSLGQTVSYEQYF. The genes are TRBV5-1 and TRBJ2-7; D unresolved. CDR1 and CDR2 (germline): SGHRS, YFSETQ. The CDR3 runs to 15 residues. Trimming stripped 0 bases from V and 1 base from J, with 11 bases between.

The rearrangement joins TRBV19 to TRBJ1-2, with D perhaps TRBD1 (6 bases). Germline V gene lookup returns CDR1 LNHDA and CDR2 SQIVND (reference sequence). The V end lost 5 bases, the J end lost 2 bases, and 18 bases lay between the germline ends. This CDR3 comprises 16 residues. Written as DNA, the CDR3 is TGTGCCAGTAGTGTGACCCACAGGGCCATAAACTATGGCTACACCTTC. This gives the protein CASSVTHRAINYGYTF.

The rearrangement joins TRBV10-3 to TRBJ1-1, with 7 bases that match TRBD1. Germline CDR1 reads ENHRY; CDR2 reads SYGVKD. Trimming at V came to 0 bases and at J to 0 bases, leaving 1 base not matched to a gene. The CDR3 has 15 residues. CDR3 sequence: CAISESTGLNTEAFF. CDR3 coding DNA: TGTGCCATCAGTGAGTCGACAGGGTTGAACACTGAAGCTTTCTTT.

This chain connects TRBV7-9 to TRBJ2-1, with D possibly TRBD2 on 5 matching bases. CDR3 size: 18 residues. The V gene lost 7 bases and the J gene lost 1 base, with 23 bases spanning the gap. CDR1 SEHNR and CDR2 FQNEAQ come from the germline V gene (reference sequence). The CDR3 here is CASIRGSTGLRSYNEQFF. CDR3 DNA sequence: TGTGCCAGCATCCGGGGTAGTACCGGCCTCCGTTCCTACAATGAGCAGTTCTTC. The full variable domain, with the rest looked up from reference TRBV7-9 and TRBJ2-1, is DTGVSQNPRHKITKRGQNVTFRCDPISEHNRLYWYRQTLGQGPEFLTYFQNEAQLEKSRLLSDRFSAERPKGSFSTLEIQRTEQGDSAMYLCASIRGSTGLRSYNEQFFGPGTRLTVL.

As to this clone: The identical CDR3 is also encoded by other nucleotide sequences in the sample. The chain combines TRBV5-1 with TRBJ1-2; 11 positions match TRBD1. The germline V gene encodes CDR1 SGHRS and CDR2 YFSETQ. V shed 4 bases and J 7 bases; nucleotides not matched to a gene: 6. The CDR3 sequence is 14 residues long. The CDR3 protein is CASSPDRGRGGYTF. The CDR3 DNA follows: TGCGCCAGCAGCCCGGACAGGGGGCGGGGTGGCTACACCTTC.

This clone was counted only a few times. V is TRBV6-6 and J is TRBJ2-1; D ambiguous. The CDR3 sequence is 13 residues long. Germline assignment: CDR1 MNHNY and CDR2 SVGAGI (reference sequence). The V and J ends lost 8 bases and 0 bases respectively, with 8 bases between them. CDR3 region: CASRESSYNEQFF. CDR3 DNA: TGTGCCAGCCGAGAGAGCTCCTACAATGAGCAGTTCTTC.

V gene TRBV30 combines with J gene TRBJ2-5; D might be TRBD1 or TRBD2, each matching 5 bases. The CDR3 contains 13 residues. Trimming took 5 bases from V and 0 from J, leaving 10 bases between them. Germline V gene lookup returns CDR1 GTSNPN and CDR2 SVGIG (reference sequence). The CDR3 loop reads CAWVGTDQETQYF. CDR3 DNA sequence: TGTGCCTGGGTCGGGACGGACCAAGAGACCCAGTACTTC. Full variable domain (outside the CDR3, taken from reference TRBV30 and TRBJ2-5): SQTIHQWPATLVQPVGSPLSLECTVEGTSNPNLYWYRQAAGRGLQLLFYSVGIGQISSEVPQNLSASRPQDRQFILSSKKLLLSDSGFYLCAWVGTDQETQYFGPGTRLLVL.

The chain is built from TRBV28 and TRBJ1-5; the match to TRBD1 covers 11 bases. The germline CDR1 and CDR2 sequences are MDHEN and SYDVKM. The CDR3 is 19 residues long. V was clipped by 2 bases and J by 5 bases; unmatched bases: 14. This chain's CDR3 is CASSLHPGQGGSVDQPQHF. CDR3 in DNA: TGTGCCAGCAGTTTACATCCGGGACAGGGGGGAAGCGTGGATCAGCCCCAGCATTTT.

The rearrangement uses TRBV11-2 and TRBJ2-7, with TRBD2 as a possible D gene (6 bases). Trimming stripped 5 bases from V and 3 bases from J, with 14 bases between. The CDR3 has 14 residues. Germline V lookup: CDR1 SGHAT, CDR2 FQNNGV. The CDR3 region is CASSTKGLHYEQYF. The CDR3 coding sequence is TGTGCCAGCAGCACGAAGGGACTTCACTACGAGCAGTACTTC.

The chain uses TRBV5-1 and TRBJ1-1; a possible D gene is TRBD1 (5 bases). The CDR3 is made up of 15 amino acids. The V end was cut by 0 bases, the J end by 0 bases, with 9 bases between. Germline loops: CDR1 SGHRS, CDR2 YFSETQ. CDR3 amino acids: CASSLGRTMNTEAFF. CDR3 in DNA: TGCGCCAGCAGCTTGGGGCGGACAATGAACACTGAAGCTTTCTTT.

The V gene is TRBV4-1, the J gene TRBJ2-1; D is possibly TRBD1 (6 bases). With 3 bases removed from V and 8 bases from J, the gap between germline ends came to 14 bases. The length of the CDR3 is 14 residues. The germline gives CDR1 MGHRA, CDR2 YSYEKL. Here the CDR3 reads CASSQSPAGDEQFF. The CDR3, as DNA: TGCGCCAGCAGCCAGAGTCCGGCAGGGGATGAGCAGTTCTTC.